The sequence of this T cell receptor beta chain was determined in a study of blood T cell repertoires in COVID-19 (dated by TCRdb to 2018 to 2021). With respect to the entire study: Collaborator samples came from the United States, Italy and Spain and covered acute and convalescent phases of COVID-19. The repertoires were released in a freely available public database meant as a resource for research on the immune response to SARS-CoV-2. Samples came from the ongoing ImmuneRACE study (first 160 participants) plus 1,254 subjects from 6 global collaborators. Where available, HLA class I and class II types were taken from metadata supplied by the sample provider and were not determined by assay-based typing. Subjects who had been exposed to COVID-19, were actively infected with it, or had recovered from it provided the deeply sampled blood TCRbeta repertoires that made up the dataset. The prospective study material was composed of cDNA or gDNA derived from T cells, B-cell-depleted T cells, or PBMCs. A de-identified subject ID, COVID-19 status, age in years and sex were almost always included in the sample metadata.

What the authors observed across the whole study: How much clinical and demographic metadata was included differed by source and by participant, and the metadata was provided uncurated.

One collaborating source in Seattle enrolled patients while the patients were actively infected and followed the patients over time throughout the course of disease. Each collaborating institution followed its own protocols to collect whole blood in K2EDTA tubes. For TCRbeta analysis, collaborator samples were shipped as frozen whole blood, as isolated PBMCs, or as DNA extracted from either sample type. Clipping removes 3 bases from V and 5 bases from J, with 17 as the unmatched junction base count. The germline V gene provides CDR1 SGHRS and CDR2 YFSETQ. From the cysteine through the phenylalanine, the CDR3 covers 19 amino acids. CDR3 DNA is the only sequence kept; it has 57 bases, read in frame from the first base. The immunoSEQ Assay, a bias-controlled multiplex PCR, was used to amplify TCRbeta CDR3 regions from genomic DNA. The paper's data handling went like this. Nucleated cell counts per sample were estimated from amplification of reference gene primers within the assay. To quantify the absolute abundance of each unique TCRbeta CDR3 rearrangement, sequence reads were collapsed and filtered. For each sample, productive Simpson clonality was calculated by taking the square root of Simpson's diversity index across productive rearrangements. The source is immuneACCESS, and TCRdb retained only in-frame sequences with V and J called. Part of the clones is not carried over; for the studies checked, unresolved V genes explain less than half of this, and the remainder is unexplained. For V, J and clone size, that table is used; D and trimming come from the DNA. The sample table lists 150,000 to 200,000 clones, more than 75% of them with a count of one. The ten largest clones add up to 7.8% of the sample.

A note on this clone: Its antigen is not yet known. Base qualities were left out, and no much larger clone turns up one base away.

What was sequenced was peripheral blood. The clonotype was recovered from a woman in her sixties with COVID-19, enrolled during active disease. Recombination joined TRBV5-1 with TRBJ1-1; 12 bases in the middle match TRBD1. The nucleotide sequence is TGCGCCAGCAGCTCGCGATCTCCCGGGACAGGGGGCGTAGGGACTGAAGCTTTCTTT. Protein translation: CASSSRSPGTGGVGTEAFF. Outside the CDR3, residues come from the reference TRBV5-1 and TRBJ1-1 proteins, so the full variable domain is: KAGVTQTPRYLIKTRGQQVTLSCSPISGHRSVSWYQQTPGQGLQFLFEYFSETQRNKGNFPGRFSGRQFSNSRSEMNVSTLELGDSALYLCASSSRSPGTGGVGTEAFFGQGTRLTVV.